The text below deals with one T cell receptor (beta chain). This clone has only a few counts. What this receptor recognizes is not known. The record has no base qualities; no much larger clone is one base away. On the immunoSEQ human TCRbeta survey platform, a two-step multiplex PCR amplified and barcoded the TCRbeta CDR3 regions. Sequencing of the libraries was done on Illumina instruments, and IgH was sequenced in parallel from the same samples. Under the source paper's analysis protocol: To remove PCR and sequencing errors, raw reads were filtered against the IMGT V, D, J definitions and then binned using a nearest-neighbor algorithm. A clone was defined as an identical nucleotide sequence, and differential abundance between tissues was tested with a Fisher exact test for each clone using a pFDR threshold of p<0.01. Clones whose frequencies were too low for statistical inference were excluded by a minimum inclusion filter of 10 in either sample. Pairwise clonal comparisons used the immunoSEQ Analyzer, and gene family usage was assessed with IMGT tools. TCRdb took this table from immuneACCESS and kept in-frame rearrangements with V and J called. Such tables lack part of the clones; where checked against another copy, unresolved V genes explain under half of the gap, and the rest is unexplained. Clonal size and the V and J genes are those of that table, whereas D and trimming came from the DNA. Across this sample there are some 44,000 clones, with approximately 83% seen only once. Clones ranked in the top ten supply 0.4% to 0.45% of the sample.

The DNeasy Blood and Tissue Kit was used to extract roughly 1.8-3.3 ug of genomic DNA from umbilical cord blood or frozen pancreas. The source of the sample is a study of fetal regulatory T cell absence and autoimmunity (dated by TCRdb to the late 2010s). Regarding the study in general: The IPEX patients showed exocrine pancreas autoimmunity in the absence of clinical diabetes.

Its CDR3 holds 13 amino acids, cysteine through phenylalanine. Only the CDR3 DNA is retained, 39 bases long and in frame from the first base. V drops 4 bases and J drops 8 bases, leaving 15 bases in between. CDR1 and CDR2 are drawn from the germline V gene (reference sequence): SGHNT, YYREEE. Overall study results and their limits: Significant oligoclonal enrichment of the TCR compartment was observed in pancreas versus cord blood, with some top clones enriched more than 90-fold. Cord blood and pancreas had broadly similar TRB gene family usage, which resembled published neonatal and adult repertoires. The oligoclonal enrichment was interpreted as supporting antigen-driven autoimmunity in the pancreas before birth in IPEX syndrome.

This chain joins TRBV5-4 to TRBJ1-2; confidence is insufficient to name the D gene. The sequencing sample was made of cord blood. This receptor was obtained from a newborn boy with IPEX syndrome. The DNA is TGTGCCAGCAGCGTCCTCCCCCGGCGCGGCTACACCTTC. Its protein product is CASSVLPRRGYTF.